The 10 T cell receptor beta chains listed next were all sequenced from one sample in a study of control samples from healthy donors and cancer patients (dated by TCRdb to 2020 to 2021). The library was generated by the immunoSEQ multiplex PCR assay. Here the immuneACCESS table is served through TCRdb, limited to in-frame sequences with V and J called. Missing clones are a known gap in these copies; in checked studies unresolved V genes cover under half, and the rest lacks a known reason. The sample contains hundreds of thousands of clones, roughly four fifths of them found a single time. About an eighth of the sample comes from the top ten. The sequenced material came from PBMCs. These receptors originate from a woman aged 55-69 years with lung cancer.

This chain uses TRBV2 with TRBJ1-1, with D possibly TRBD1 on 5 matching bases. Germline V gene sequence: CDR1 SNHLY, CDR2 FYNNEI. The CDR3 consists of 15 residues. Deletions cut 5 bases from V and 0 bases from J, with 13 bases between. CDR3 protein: CASSFRQIMNTEAFF. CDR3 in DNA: TGTGCCAGCAGTTTTAGACAGATCATGAACACTGAAGCTTTCTTT. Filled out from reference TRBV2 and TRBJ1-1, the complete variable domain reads EPEVTQTPSHQVTQMGQEVILRCVPISNHLYFYWYRQILGQKVEFLVSFYNNEISEKSEIFDDQFSVERPDGSNFTLKIRSTKLEDSAMYFCASSFRQIMNTEAFFGQGTRLTVV.

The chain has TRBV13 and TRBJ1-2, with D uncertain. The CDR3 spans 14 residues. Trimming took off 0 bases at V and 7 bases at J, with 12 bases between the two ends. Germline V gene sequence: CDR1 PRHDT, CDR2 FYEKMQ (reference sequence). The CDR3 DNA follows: TGTGCCAGCAGCTTAGGGGGCAGATCCGGTGGCTACACCTTC. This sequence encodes CASSLGGRSGGYTF.

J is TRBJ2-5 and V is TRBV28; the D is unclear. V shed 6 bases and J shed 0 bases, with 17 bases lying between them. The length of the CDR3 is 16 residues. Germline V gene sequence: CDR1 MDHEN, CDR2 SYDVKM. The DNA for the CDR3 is TGTGCCAGCAGCTATATCGATACAGCCTACCAAGAGACCCAGTACTTC. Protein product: CASSYIDTAYQETQYF.

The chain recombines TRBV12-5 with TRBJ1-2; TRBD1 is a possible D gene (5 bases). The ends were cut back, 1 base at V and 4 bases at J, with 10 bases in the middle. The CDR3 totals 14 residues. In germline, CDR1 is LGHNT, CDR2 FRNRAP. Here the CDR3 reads CASGLAEGSYGYTF. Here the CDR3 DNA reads TGTGCTAGTGGTTTGGCAGAGGGGAGCTATGGCTACACCTTC.

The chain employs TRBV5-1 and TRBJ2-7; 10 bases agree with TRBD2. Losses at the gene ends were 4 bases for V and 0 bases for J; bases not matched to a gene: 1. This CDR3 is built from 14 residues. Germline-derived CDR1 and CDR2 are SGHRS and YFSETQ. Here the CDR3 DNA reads TGCGCCAGCAGCAGGACTAGCGGCTCCTACGAGCAGTACTTC. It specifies CASSRTSGSYEQYF.

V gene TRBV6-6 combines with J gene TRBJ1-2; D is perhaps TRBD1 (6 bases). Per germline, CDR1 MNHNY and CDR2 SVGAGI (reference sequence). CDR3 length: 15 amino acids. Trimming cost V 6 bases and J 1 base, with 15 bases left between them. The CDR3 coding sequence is TGTGCCAGCAGGGGGCTGGACAGTGTTAACTATGGCTACACCTTC. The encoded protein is CASRGLDSVNYGYTF.

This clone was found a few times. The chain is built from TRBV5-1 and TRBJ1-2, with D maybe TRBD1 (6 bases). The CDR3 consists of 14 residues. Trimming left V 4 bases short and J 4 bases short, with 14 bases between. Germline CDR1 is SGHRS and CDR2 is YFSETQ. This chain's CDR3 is CASSIPGDGYGYTF. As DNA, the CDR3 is TGCGCCAGCAGCATACCAGGGGATGGCTATGGCTACACCTTC.

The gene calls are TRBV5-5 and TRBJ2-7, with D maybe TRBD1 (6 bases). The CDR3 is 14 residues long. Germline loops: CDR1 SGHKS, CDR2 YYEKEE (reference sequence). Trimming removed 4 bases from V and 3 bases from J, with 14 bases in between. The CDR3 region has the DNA TGTGCCAGCAGCGCCGGTGGGGGCTTCTACGAGCAGTACTTC. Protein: CASSAGGGFYEQYF.

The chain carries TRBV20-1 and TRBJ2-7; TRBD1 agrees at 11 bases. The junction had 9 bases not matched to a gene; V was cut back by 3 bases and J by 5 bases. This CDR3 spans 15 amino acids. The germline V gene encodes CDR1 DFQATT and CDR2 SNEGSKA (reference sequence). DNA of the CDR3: TGCAGTGCTAGTTTCCGGGACAGGGGGTTCGACGAGCAGTACTTC. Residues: CSASFRDRGFDEQYF.

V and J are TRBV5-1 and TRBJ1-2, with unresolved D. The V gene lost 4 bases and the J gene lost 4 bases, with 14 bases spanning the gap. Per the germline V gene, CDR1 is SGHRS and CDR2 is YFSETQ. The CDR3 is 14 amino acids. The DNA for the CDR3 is TGCGCCAGCAGCCCCGACATAGGTGGCTATGGCTACACCTTC. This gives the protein CASSPDIGGYGYTF.